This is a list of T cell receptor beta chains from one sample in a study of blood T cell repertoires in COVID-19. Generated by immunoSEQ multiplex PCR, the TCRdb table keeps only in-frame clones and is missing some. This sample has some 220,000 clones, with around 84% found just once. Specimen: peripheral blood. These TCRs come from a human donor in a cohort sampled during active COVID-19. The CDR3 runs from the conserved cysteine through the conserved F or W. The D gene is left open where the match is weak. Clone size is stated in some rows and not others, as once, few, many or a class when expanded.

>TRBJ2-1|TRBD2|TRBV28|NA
TGTGCCAGCAGCCTGGGCGGAGGGACTAGCATGCATGAGCAGTTCTTC
CASSLGGGTSMHEQFF
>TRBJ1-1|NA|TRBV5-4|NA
TGTGCCAGCAGCTTGGCCGGGGGTCTGGAGAACACTGAAGCTTTCTTT
CASSLAGGLENTEAFF
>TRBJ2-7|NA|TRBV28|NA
TGTGCCAGCAGTTTCGCCGGGGGTTCGTACGAGCAGTACTTC
CASSFAGGSYEQYF
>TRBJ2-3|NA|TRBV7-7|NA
TGTGCTAGCAGCTTAAACCCCCTCGGGAGCGAGGCGGGCGTGGATACGCAGTATTTT
CASSLNPLGSEAGVDTQYF
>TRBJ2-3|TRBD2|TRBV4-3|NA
TGCGCCAGCAGCCAAGCCTTAGCGGGGGGGACGGATACGCAGTATTTT
CASSQALAGGTDTQYF
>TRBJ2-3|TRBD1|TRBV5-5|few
TGTGCCAGCAGCCGGGACAGCGCTAGCACAGATACGCAGTATTTT
CASSRDSASTDTQYF
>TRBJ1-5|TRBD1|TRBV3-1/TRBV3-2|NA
TGTGCCAGCAGCCACTCGACAGGGGGGAGCAATCAGCCCCAGCATTTT
CASSHSTGGSNQPQHF
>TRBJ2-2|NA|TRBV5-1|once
TGCGCCAGCAGCTTAGAGCTTTTCACCGGGGAGCTGTTTTTT
CASSLELFTGELFF
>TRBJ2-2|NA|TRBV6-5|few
TGTGCCAGCAGTAGGGGGGGGACACCCGCCGGGGAGCTGTTTTTT
CASSRGGTPAGELFF
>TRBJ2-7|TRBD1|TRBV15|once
TGTGCCACCAGCAGGGCAGGGGGCTCTTACGAGCAGTACTTC
CATSRAGGSYEQYF
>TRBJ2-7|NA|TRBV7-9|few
TGTGCCAGCAGTTTACAGGCCTACGAGCAGTACTTC
CASSLQAYEQYF
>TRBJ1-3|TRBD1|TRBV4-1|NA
TGCGCCAGCAGCCCGGGACAGGGTACGGGGGGAAACACCATATATTTT
CASSPGQGTGGNTIYF
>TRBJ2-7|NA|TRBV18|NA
TGTGCCAGCTCACCAACAGCCGGAACCTACGAGCAGTACTTC
CASSPTAGTYEQYF
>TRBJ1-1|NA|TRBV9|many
TGTGCCAGCAGCGTAGCTACGAACACTGAAGCTTTCTTT
CASSVATNTEAFF
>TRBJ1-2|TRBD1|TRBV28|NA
TGTGCCAGCAGCAGAGCCGGGACAGGGGGCCACTATGGCTACACCTTC
CASSRAGTGGHYGYTF
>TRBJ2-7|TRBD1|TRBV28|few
TGTGCCAGCAGTTCCCCAGGGACAGGCTCCTACGAGCAGTACTTC
CASSSPGTGSYEQYF
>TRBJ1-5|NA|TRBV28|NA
TGTGCCAGCGTTCCCCCGGGAGCCCAGCCCCAGCATTTT
CASVPPGAQPQHF
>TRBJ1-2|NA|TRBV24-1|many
TGTGCCACCAGTGACCTATCCAGGGATTATGGCTACACCTTC
CATSDLSRDYGYTF
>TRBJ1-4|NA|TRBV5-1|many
TGCGCCAGCAGCTTGGTCGGAGCGGGGCGCGGTGAAAAACTGTTTTTT
CASSLVGAGRGEKLFF
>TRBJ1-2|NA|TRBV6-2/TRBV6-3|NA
TGTGCCAGCAGTTACCCGTACGGTGGCTACACCTTC
CASSYPYGGYTF
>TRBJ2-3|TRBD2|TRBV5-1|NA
TGCGCCAGCAGCCCAAGACTAGCGGAAAGCACAGATACGCAGTATTTT
CASSPRLAESTDTQYF
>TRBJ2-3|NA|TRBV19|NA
TGTGCCAGTAGTATCCTCTTCCGGGAAGCTAGCACAGATACGCAGTATTTT
CASSILFREASTDTQYF
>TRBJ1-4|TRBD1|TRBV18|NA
TGTGCCAGCTCACCACCGGGACAGGGAGGTGAAAAACTGTTTTTT
CASSPPGQGGEKLFF
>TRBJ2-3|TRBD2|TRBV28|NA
TGTGCCAGCAGTTCCCTGACTAGCGGCAGCACAGATACGCAGTATTTT
CASSSLTSGSTDTQYF
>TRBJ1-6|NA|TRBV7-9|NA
TGTGCCAGCAGCTTAGTAGGGAGCTCCTATAATTCACCCCTCCACTTT
CASSLVGSSYNSPLHF
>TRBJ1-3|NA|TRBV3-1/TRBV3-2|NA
TGTGCCAGCAGCCAAGATCAGGTCTCTGGAAACACCATATATTTT
CASSQDQVSGNTIYF
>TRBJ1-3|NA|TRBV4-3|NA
TGCGCCAGCAGCCAAGACGGAGGAGGGCCTGGAAACACCATATATTTT
CASSQDGGGPGNTIYF
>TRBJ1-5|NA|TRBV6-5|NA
TGTGCCAGCAGTTGGGTTGGGAGGAATCAGCCCCAGCATTTT
CASSWVGRNQPQHF
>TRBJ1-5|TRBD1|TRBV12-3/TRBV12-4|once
TGTGCCAGCAGTATGGACAGGGATCAGCCCCAGCATTTT
CASSMDRDQPQHF
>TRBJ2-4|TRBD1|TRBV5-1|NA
TGCGCCAGCAGCTTGGGTCAGGGGGACACCATGCACATTCAGTACTTC
CASSLGQGDTMHIQYF
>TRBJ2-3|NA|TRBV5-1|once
TGCGCCAGCAGCCAGGAAGGTAGGCAGTCTGCTAGCACAGATACGCAGTATTTT
CASSQEGRQSASTDTQYF
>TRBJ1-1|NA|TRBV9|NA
TGTGCCAGCAGCGCCACCACTTTGAACACTGAAGCTTTCTTT
CASSATTLNTEAFF
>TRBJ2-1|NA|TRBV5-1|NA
TGCGCCAGCAGCTTAGTCGGAGGACCTCGAGGGGGCTACAATGAGCAGTTCTTC
CASSLVGGPRGGYNEQFF
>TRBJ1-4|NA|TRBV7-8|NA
TGTGCCAGCAGCCAAGACAGACGCAATGAAAAACTGTTTTTT
CASSQDRRNEKLFF
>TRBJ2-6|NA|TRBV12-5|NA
TGTGCTAGTGCCCCGGACAGTACCTCTGGGGCCAACGTCCTGACTTTC
CASAPDSTSGANVLTF
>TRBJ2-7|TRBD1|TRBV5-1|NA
TGCGCCAGCAGCTTGGAAGGTCGGGGACAGGGCGAGCAGTACTTC
CASSLEGRGQGEQYF
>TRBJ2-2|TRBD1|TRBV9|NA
TGTGCCAGCAGACAGGGGTTAATGGGGGAGCTGTTTTTT
CASRQGLMGELFF
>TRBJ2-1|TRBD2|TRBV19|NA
TGTGCCAGTAGTATATCAAGCGGGGCTAATGAGCAGTTCTTC
CASSISSGANEQFF
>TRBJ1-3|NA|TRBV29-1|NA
TGCAGCGCTAGCATCAACTCTGGAAACACCATATATTTT
CSASINSGNTIYF
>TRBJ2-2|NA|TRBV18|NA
TGTGCCAGCTCACCTTTTCGACAGTTGAACACCGGGGAGCTGTTTTTT
CASSPFRQLNTGELFF
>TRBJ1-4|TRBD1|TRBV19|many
TGTGCCAGTAGTCCCGGACAGGGAAAAGAAAAACTGTTTTTT
CASSPGQGKEKLFF
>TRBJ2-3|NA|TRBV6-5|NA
TGTGCCAGCAGTTACTCACCGTCCAGGGCGGTAGATACGCAGTATTTT
CASSYSPSRAVDTQYF
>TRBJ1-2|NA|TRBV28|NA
TGTGCCAGCAGTTTCGGGTCAGGGGAAAGATACACCTTC
CASSFGSGERYTF
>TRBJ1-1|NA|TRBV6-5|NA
TGTGCCAGCAGGGCCGGGATTGAAGCTTTCTTT
CASRAGIEAFF
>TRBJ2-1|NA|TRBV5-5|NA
TGTGCCAGCAGCTTGTCCGGTAACAATGAGCAGTTCTTC
CASSLSGNNEQFF
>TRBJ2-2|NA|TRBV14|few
TGTGCCAGCAGCCAAATCCGGGGAACCGGGGAGCTGTTTTTT
CASSQIRGTGELFF
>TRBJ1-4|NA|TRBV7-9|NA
TGTGCCAGCAGCTTAGCTTACAGTTTTAATGAAAAACTGTTTTTT
CASSLAYSFNEKLFF
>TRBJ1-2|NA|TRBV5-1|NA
TGCGCCAGCAGCTCGACAGAGGTTGGCTACACCTTC
CASSSTEVGYTF
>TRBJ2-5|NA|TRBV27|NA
TGTGCCAGCAGTTTATTTTTCGCGTACCAAGGAGACCCTCACTTC
CASSLFFAYQGDPHF
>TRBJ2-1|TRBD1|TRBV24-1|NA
TGTGCCACCACTGGGGCAGGGGGCGATGAGCAGTTCTTC
CATTGAGGDEQFF
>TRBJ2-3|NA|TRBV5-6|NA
TGTGCCAGCAGCTTTGGGACTTCTCTGGATACGCAGTATTTT
CASSFGTSLDTQYF
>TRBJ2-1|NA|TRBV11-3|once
TGTGCCAGCAGCTTAGGGGTCCTAGCAGATGAGCAGTTCTTC
CASSLGVLADEQFF
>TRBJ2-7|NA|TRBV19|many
TGTGCCAGTAGTATGAGGGCAGGCCAACCCTACGAGCAGTACTTC
CASSMRAGQPYEQYF
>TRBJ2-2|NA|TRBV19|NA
TGTGCCAGTAGTATCAGCCGGGGCACCGGGGAGCTGTTTTTT
CASSISRGTGELFF
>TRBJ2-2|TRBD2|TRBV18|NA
TGTGCCAGCTCACCGGGACTAGCGGGAGCGGTCGGGGAGCTGTTTTTT
CASSPGLAGAVGELFF
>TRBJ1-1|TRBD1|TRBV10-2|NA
TGCGCAGCGGACAGGGGAACGAACACTGAAGCTTTCTTT
CAADRGTNTEAFF
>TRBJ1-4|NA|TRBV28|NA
TGTGCCAGCAGCACCCCGACAGGCTTTAATGAAAAACTGTTTTTT
CASSTPTGFNEKLFF
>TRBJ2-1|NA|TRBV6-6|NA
TGTGCCAGCAGTTACGGGCCCCAAGGGGCCAATGAGCAGTTCTTC
CASSYGPQGANEQFF
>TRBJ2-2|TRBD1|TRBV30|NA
TGTGCCTGGGACAGGGTTGACACCGGGGAGCTGTTTTTT
CAWDRVDTGELFF
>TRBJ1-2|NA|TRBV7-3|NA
TGTGCCAGCAGCCCCGGGGGGGCCTATGGCTACACCTTC
CASSPGGAYGYTF